The rows below give T cell receptor beta chains drawn from one sample of a study of shared clonotypes between healthy human individuals. Generated by immunoSEQ multiplex PCR, the TCRdb table keeps only in-frame clones and is missing some. The sample carries about 2.3 million clones, approximately 93% recorded once. Sample: naive CD4+ T cells from PBMCs. The receptor source for this set is a man aged 18 to 30 in good health. Some clones in this sample may be carry-over from other donors' samples. CDR3s include the opening cysteine and the closing phenylalanine or tryptophan. A D gene is named only where the DNA matches it firmly. Rows may omit the clone size; those that give it use once, few, many or a size class.

>15|NA|TRBJ2-1|TRBV6-5|NA
CASSYSSRGGNEQFF
TGTGCCAGCAGTTACTCATCCAGGGGGGGGAATGAGCAGTTCTTC
>14|NA|TRBJ2-3|TRBV25-1|TRBD2
CASSHSGSSDTQYF
TGTGCCAGCAGTCATAGCGGGAGTTCAGATACGCAGTATTTT
>17|NA|TRBJ2-5|TRBV7-2|NA
CASSLVGIGVRKETQYF
TGTGCCAGCAGCTTAGTGGGTATAGGGGTTCGCAAAGAGACCCAGTACTTC
>13|NA|TRBJ2-1|TRBV9|TRBD1
CASSGNRGIEQFF
TGTGCCAGCAGCGGGAACAGGGGTATTGAGCAGTTCTTC
>14|NA|TRBJ2-5|TRBV2|NA
CASSDEGLPETQYF
TGTGCCAGCAGTGATGAGGGGTTACCGGAGACCCAGTACTTC
>16|NA|TRBJ2-3|TRBV29-1|NA
CSVVGTVEGPTDTQYF
TGCAGCGTTGTAGGGACTGTTGAGGGACCGACAGATACGCAGTATTTT
>16|NA|TRBJ1-2|TRBV28|NA
CASSLFSVTINYGYTF
TGTGCCAGCAGTTTATTTTCGGTGACGATAAACTATGGCTACACCTTC
>13|NA|TRBJ2-3|TRBV30|NA
CAWSVASTDTQYF
TGTGCCTGGAGTGTAGCAAGCACAGATACGCAGTATTTT
>12|NA|TRBJ2-5|TRBV6-5|TRBD2
CASRREWGTQYF
TGTGCCAGCAGGCGGGAGTGGGGGACCCAGTACTTC
>13|NA|TRBJ1-1|TRBV5-4|TRBD1
CASSTQGYTEAFF
TGTGCCAGCAGCACACAGGGGTACACTGAAGCTTTCTTT
>17|NA|TRBJ2-1|TRBV7-9|TRBD1
CASSGGTGQVAGREQFF
TGTGCCAGCAGCGGAGGGACGGGACAGGTCGCGGGGAGGGAGCAGTTCTTC
>14|NA|TRBJ2-7|TRBV28|TRBD1
CASRLTGVAYEQYF
TGTGCCAGCAGACTGACAGGGGTTGCCTACGAGCAGTACTTC
>16|NA|TRBJ1-2|TRBV28|NA
CASGRYRVWEDYGYTF
TGTGCCAGCGGTCGATACAGGGTTTGGGAGGACTATGGCTACACCTTC
>17|NA|TRBJ2-1|TRBV4-1|TRBD2
CASSTRTSGRFYNEQFF
TGCGCCAGCAGCACTCGGACTAGCGGGAGATTCTACAATGAGCAGTTCTTC
>12|NA|TRBJ2-3|TRBV2|NA
CASRLLVDTQYF
TGTGCCAGCAGACTCCTGGTGGATACGCAGTATTTT
>16|NA|TRBJ2-1|TRBV12-2|NA
CASRTMSGRASNEQFF
TGTGCAAGTCGCACTATGAGCGGGAGGGCCTCCAATGAGCAGTTCTTC
>12|NA|TRBJ1-2|TRBV5-1|NA
CASSTVGGGYTF
TGCGCCAGCAGTACTGTGGGCGGGGGCTACACCTTC
>18|NA|TRBJ2-4|TRBV4-2|NA
CASSPSYRPGMLKNIQYF
TGTGCCAGCAGCCCCTCTTATCGACCGGGAATGCTCAAAAACATTCAGTACTTC
>13|NA|TRBJ2-2|TRBV11-1|NA
CASSNDGGGELFF
TGTGCCAGCAGCAACGACGGGGGCGGGGAGCTGTTTTTT
>15|NA|TRBJ2-7|TRBV28|TRBD2
CASSLVSSGYHEQYF
TGTGCCAGCAGTTTAGTCTCTAGCGGGTACCACGAGCAGTACTTC
>18|NA|TRBJ2-3|TRBV7-3|TRBD2
CASSLGDASGASTDTQYF
TGTGCCAGCAGCTTAGGGGACGCTAGCGGAGCTAGCACAGATACGCAGTATTTT
>14|NA|TRBJ2-3|TRBV5-1|NA
CASSLSGASDTQYF
TGCGCCAGCAGCTTGTCGGGAGCGTCAGATACGCAGTATTTT
>17|once|TRBJ2-5|TRBV5-5|NA
CASSFRGSLWSQETQYF
TGTGCCAGCAGCTTTAGGGGGAGTTTGTGGAGCCAAGAGACCCAGTACTTC
>16|NA|TRBJ2-2|TRBV9|TRBD1
CASSVHGTGYTGELFF
TGTGCCAGCAGCGTACACGGGACAGGGTACACCGGGGAGCTGTTTTTT
>13|NA|TRBJ1-2|TRBV10-3|NA
CAISEDEGYGYTF
TGTGCCATCAGTGAGGATGAGGGATATGGCTACACCTTC
>13|NA|TRBJ2-7|TRBV14|NA
CASSQRIPGEQYF
TGTGCCAGCAGCCAAAGAATTCCGGGCGAGCAGTACTTC
>14|NA|TRBJ1-1|TRBV28|NA
CASTTGGAHTEAFF
TGTGCCAGCACCACCGGAGGGGCACACACTGAAGCTTTCTTT
>17|NA|TRBJ1-2|TRBV6-1|TRBD1
CASSDLFRDRGTYGYTF
TGTGCCAGCAGTGATCTTTTCCGGGACAGGGGGACCTATGGCTACACCTTC
>14|NA|TRBJ2-7|TRBV4-1|NA
CASSVQVSAYEQYF
TGCGCCAGCAGCGTACAGGTCAGCGCCTACGAGCAGTACTTC
>15|NA|TRBJ1-4|TRBV4-1|TRBD1
CASSGQGSGNEKLFF
TGCGCCAGCAGCGGACAGGGATCTGGTAATGAAAAACTGTTTTTT
>11|NA|TRBJ1-4|TRBV10-2|NA
CASSAGEKLFF
TGCGCCAGCAGCGCGGGGGAAAAACTGTTTTTT
>11|NA|TRBJ1-2|TRBV20-1|NA
CSGGSDYGYTF
TGCAGTGGGGGGAGCGACTATGGCTACACCTTC
>17|NA|TRBJ2-7|TRBV6-4|TRBD1
CASRKDRTRTWLNRQYF
TGTGCCAGCAGAAAGGACAGGACTCGGACTTGGTTAAATAGGCAGTACTTC
>15|NA|TRBJ2-3|TRBV6-6|TRBD2
CASSVTSASTDTQYF
TGTGCCAGCAGCGTGACTAGCGCTAGCACAGATACGCAGTATTTT
>13|NA|TRBJ2-5|TRBV4-2|NA
CASSQENAGTQYF
TGTGCCAGCAGCCAAGAAAATGCCGGGACCCAGTACTTC
>12|NA|TRBJ2-3|TRBV7-9|NA
CASSLVGDTQYF
TGTGCCAGCAGCTTAGTAGGCGATACGCAGTATTTT